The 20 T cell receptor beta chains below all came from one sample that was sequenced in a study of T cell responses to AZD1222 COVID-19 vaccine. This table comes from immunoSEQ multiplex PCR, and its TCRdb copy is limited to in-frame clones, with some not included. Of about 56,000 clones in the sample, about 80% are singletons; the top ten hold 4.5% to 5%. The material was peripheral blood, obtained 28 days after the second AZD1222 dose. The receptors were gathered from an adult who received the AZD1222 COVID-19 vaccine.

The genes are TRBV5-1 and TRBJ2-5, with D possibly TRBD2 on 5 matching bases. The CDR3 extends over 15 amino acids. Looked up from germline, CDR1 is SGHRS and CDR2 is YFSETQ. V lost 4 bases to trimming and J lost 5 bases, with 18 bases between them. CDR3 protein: CASSLQSGVGETQYF. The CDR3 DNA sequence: TGCGCCAGCAGCCTACAGTCCGGGGTTGGGGAGACCCAGTACTTC.

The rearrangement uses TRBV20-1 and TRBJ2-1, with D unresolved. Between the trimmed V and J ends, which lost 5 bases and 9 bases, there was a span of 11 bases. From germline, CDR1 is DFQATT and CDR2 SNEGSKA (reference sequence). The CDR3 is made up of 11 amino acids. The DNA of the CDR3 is TGCAGTGCTTCCCTTCCCCGTGAGCAGTTCTTC. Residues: CSASLPREQFF.

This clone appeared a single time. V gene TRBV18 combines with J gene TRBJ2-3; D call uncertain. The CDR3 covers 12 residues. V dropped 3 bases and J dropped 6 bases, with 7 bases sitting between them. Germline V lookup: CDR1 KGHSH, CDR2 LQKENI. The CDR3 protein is CASSPSRDTQYF. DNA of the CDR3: TGTGCCAGCTCACCGTCGCGGGATACGCAGTATTTT.

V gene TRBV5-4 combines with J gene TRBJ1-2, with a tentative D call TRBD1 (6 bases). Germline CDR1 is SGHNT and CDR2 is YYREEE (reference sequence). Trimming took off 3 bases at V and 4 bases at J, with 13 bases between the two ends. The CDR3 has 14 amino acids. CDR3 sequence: CASSWVDSLYGYTF. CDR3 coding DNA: TGTGCCAGCAGCTGGGTGGACAGCCTCTATGGCTACACCTTC.

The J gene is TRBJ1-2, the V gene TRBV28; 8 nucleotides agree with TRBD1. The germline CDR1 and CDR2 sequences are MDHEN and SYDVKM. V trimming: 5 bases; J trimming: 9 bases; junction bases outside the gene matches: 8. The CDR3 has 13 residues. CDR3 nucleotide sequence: TGTGCCAGCAGTGAAGTACAGGGGGTCCGCTACACCTTC. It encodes CASSEVQGVRYTF.

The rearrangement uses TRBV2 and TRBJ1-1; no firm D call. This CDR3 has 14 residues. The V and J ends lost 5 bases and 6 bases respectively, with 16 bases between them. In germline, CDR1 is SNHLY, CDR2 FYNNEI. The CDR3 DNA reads TGTGCCAGCAGTTTTGACGGCCCCCGGGCTGAAGCTTTCTTT. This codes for CASSFDGPRAEAFF.

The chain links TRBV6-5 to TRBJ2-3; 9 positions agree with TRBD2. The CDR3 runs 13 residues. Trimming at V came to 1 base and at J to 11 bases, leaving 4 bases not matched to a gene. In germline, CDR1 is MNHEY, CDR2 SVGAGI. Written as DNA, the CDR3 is TGTGCCAGCAGTTACTTTTCTAGCGGGATGCAGTATTTT. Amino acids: CASSYFSSGMQYF.

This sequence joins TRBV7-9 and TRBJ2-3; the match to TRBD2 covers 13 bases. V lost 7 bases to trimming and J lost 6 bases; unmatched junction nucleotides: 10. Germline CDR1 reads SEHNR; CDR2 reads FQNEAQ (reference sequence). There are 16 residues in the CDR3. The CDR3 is CASTPRGLAGADTQYF. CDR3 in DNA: TGTGCCAGCACACCTCGAGGACTAGCGGGAGCTGATACGCAGTATTTT.

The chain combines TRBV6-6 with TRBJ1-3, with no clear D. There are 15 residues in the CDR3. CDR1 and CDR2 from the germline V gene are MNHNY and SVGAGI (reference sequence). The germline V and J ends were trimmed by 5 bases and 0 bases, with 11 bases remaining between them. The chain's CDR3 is CASSPTPFSGNTIYF. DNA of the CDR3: TGTGCCAGCAGTCCGACACCTTTCTCTGGAAACACCATATATTTT.

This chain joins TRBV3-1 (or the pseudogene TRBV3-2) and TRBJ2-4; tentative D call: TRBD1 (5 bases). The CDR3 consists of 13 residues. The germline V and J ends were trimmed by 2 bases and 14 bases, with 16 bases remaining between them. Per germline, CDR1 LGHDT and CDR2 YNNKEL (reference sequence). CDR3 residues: CASSQMNVGAKYF. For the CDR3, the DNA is TGTGCCAGCAGCCAAATGAATGTAGGGGCGAAGTACTTC.

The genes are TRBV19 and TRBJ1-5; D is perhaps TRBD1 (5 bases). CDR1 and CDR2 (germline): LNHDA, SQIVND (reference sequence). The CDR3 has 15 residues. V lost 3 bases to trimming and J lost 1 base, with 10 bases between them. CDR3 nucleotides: TGTGCCAGTAGTATCAGGTCAGGGAGCAATCAGCCCCAGCATTTT. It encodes CASSIRSGSNQPQHF.

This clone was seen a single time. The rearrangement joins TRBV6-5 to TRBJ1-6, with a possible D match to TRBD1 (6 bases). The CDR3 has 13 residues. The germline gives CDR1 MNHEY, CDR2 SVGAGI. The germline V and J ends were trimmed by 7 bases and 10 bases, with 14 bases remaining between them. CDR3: CASNPLQGSPLHF. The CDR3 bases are TGTGCCAGCAACCCTTTACAGGGATCACCCCTCCACTTT.

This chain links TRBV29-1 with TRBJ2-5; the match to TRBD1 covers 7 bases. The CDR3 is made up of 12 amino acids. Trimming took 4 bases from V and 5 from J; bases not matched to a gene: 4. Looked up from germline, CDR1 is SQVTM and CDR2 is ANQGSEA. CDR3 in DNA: TGCAGCGTTGGAGGGACAGTTGAGACCCAGTACTTC. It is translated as CSVGGTVETQYF.

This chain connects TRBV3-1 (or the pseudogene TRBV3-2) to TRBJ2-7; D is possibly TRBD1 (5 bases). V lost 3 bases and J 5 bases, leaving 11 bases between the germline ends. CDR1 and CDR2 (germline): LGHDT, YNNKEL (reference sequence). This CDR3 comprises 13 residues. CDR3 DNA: TGTGCCAGCAGCCATTCAGGGATCCACGAGCAGTACGTC. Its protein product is CASSHSGIHEQYV.

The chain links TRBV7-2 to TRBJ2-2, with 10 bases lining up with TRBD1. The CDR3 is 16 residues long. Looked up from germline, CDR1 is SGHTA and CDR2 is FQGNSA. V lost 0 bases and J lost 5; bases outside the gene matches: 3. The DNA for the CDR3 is TGTGCCAGCAGCTTAGCTGGGACAGGGGTGACCGGGGAGCTGTTTTTT. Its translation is CASSLAGTGVTGELFF.

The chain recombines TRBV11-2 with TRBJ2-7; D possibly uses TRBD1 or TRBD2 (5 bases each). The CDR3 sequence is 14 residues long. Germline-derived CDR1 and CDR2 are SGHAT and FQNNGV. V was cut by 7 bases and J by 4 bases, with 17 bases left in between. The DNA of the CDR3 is TGTGCCAGCAACCAAGGATATGGGGGATACGAGCAGTACTTC. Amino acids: CASNQGYGGYEQYF. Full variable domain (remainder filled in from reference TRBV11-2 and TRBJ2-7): EAGVAQSPRYKIIEKRQSVAFWCNPISGHATLYWYQQILGQGPKLLIQFQNNGVVDDSQLPKDRFSAERLKGVDSTLKIQPAKLEDSAVYLCASNQGYGGYEQYFGPGTRLTVT.

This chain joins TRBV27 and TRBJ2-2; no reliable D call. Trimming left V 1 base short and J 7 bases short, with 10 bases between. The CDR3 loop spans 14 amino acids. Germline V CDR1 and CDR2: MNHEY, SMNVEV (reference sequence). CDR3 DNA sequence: TGTGCCAGCAGTTTATGGACGCAACGCGGGGAGCTGTTTTTT. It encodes CASSLWTQRGELFF.

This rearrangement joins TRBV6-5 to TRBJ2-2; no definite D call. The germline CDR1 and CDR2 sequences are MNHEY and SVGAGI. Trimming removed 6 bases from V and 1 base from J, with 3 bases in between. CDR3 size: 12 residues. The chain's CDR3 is CASRLNTGELFF. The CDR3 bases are TGTGCCAGCAGGTTGAACACCGGGGAGCTGTTTTTT.

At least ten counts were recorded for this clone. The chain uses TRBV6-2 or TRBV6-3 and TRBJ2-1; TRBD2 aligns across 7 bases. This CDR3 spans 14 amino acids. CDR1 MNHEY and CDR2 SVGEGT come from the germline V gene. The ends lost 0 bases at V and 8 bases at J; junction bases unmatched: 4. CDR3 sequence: CASSYSTSSHEQFF. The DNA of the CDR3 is TGTGCCAGCAGTTACTCGACTAGCTCCCATGAGCAGTTCTTC.

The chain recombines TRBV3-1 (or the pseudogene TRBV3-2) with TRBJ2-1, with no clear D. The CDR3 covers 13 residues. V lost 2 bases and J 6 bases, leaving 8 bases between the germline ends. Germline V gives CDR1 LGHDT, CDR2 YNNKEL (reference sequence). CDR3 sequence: CASSQPMGNEQFF. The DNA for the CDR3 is TGTGCCAGCAGCCAACCCATGGGCAATGAGCAGTTCTTC.